This T cell receptor beta chain comes out of a study of blood T cell repertoires in COVID-19. Study-wide background: Sites in the United States, Italy and Spain provided acute and convalescent COVID-19 samples. T cells, B-cell-depleted T cells, or PBMCs provided the cDNA or gDNA that served as material.

The CDR3 has 17 residues. The V segment lost 4 bases and the J segment 5 bases; nucleotides outside the gene matches: 10. The germline gives CDR1 SGHTA, CDR2 FQGNSA. Authors' methods: From reference gene primer amplification, estimates of nucleated cell counts were derived. Libraries were prepared by immunoSEQ multiplex PCR; TCRdb keeps only in-frame clonotypes and omits some of them. V and J calls and clone size come straight from that table; D and trimming were deduced from the DNA. The table lists roughly 76,000 clones, roughly 80% of them singletons. This sequence was found in a woman between 65 and 79 years old with acute or convalescent COVID-19. The source material was peripheral blood. The chain links TRBV7-2 to TRBJ2-2; TRBD2 matches at 10 bases. The CDR3 loop is CASSSTAGGPGTGELFF. CDR3 nucleotides: TGTGCCAGCAGCTCCACAGCGGGAGGGCCGGGTACCGGGGAGCTGTTTTTT.